The 28 T cell receptor beta chains reported below all come from one sample, sequenced in a study of post-analysis software for immune sequencing data. Study findings and constraints: Roughly five TRBV segments were significantly more frequent in patients than in controls. TRBV5-6, TRBV5-1 and TRBV20-1 were among these segments.

Unique molecular identifiers were built into the TCR beta cDNA libraries. TCRdb reanalysed the PCR reads using MiXCR and keeps one entry per CDR3 protein. The sample includes 500,000 to 600,000 distinct CDR3 sequences, about 40% of them seen just once. Their antigen targets remain unknown. Sequenced material: blood. The receptors stem from a girl aged 10-17 years with multiple sclerosis.

This rearrangement joins TRBV20-1 to TRBJ1-3; D may be TRBD1 (6 bases). This CDR3 spans 18 amino acids. Trimming took off 0 bases at V and 0 bases at J, with 18 bases between the two ends. Germline V gives CDR1 DFQATT, CDR2 SNEGSKA (reference sequence). In DNA, the CDR3 is TGCAGTGCTAGAGACGCATACAGGGCCCAAACCTCTGGAAACACCATATATTTT. Translated: CSARDAYRAQTSGNTIYF.

The chain combines TRBV24-1 with TRBJ2-5; a possible D gene is TRBD1 (5 bases). Trimming stripped 3 bases from V and 2 bases from J, with 9 bases between. The CDR3 sequence is 14 residues long. Germline lookup yields CDR1 KGHDR and CDR2 SFDVKD. CDR3: CATSDGAGQETQYF. In DNA form, the CDR3 reads TGTGCCACCAGTGATGGGGCAGGGCAAGAGACCCAGTACTTC.

This clonotype was seen only a few times. The CDR3 coding sequence is TGTGCCAGCAGTTCCACTCAATATTTAGCCAAAAACATTCAGTACTTC. It specifies CASSSTQYLAKNIQYF. This chain uses TRBV12-3 or TRBV12-4 with TRBJ2-4; D gene ambiguous. The CDR3 length is 16 residues. Trimming stripped 4 bases from V and 0 bases from J, with 13 bases between.

The chain combines TRBV18 with TRBJ1-5; D is possibly TRBD1 (5 bases). From germline, CDR1 is KGHSH and CDR2 LQKENI. Trimming shortened V by 6 bases and J by 0 bases, and 15 bases separated the two germline ends. This CDR3 is 16 amino acids long. The CDR3 sequence: CASSLGTPDSNQPQHF. As DNA, the CDR3 is TGTGCCAGCTCCCTAGGGACTCCCGATAGCAATCAGCCCCAGCATTTT.

The chain combines TRBV4-1 with TRBJ1-5, with D maybe TRBD1 (5 bases). Germline V gene lookup returns CDR1 MGHRA and CDR2 YSYEKL. The CDR3 is 16 residues long. The V end lost 1 base, the J end lost 6 bases, and 16 bases lay between the germline ends. CDR3 nucleotide sequence: TGCGCCAGCAGCCAAGTTACGAGGGGTAGGGGTCAGCCCCAGCATTTT. This sequence encodes CASSQVTRGRGQPQHF.

V usage is TRBV20-1 and J usage is TRBJ2-7, with 10 bases lining up with TRBD1. Germline V lookup: CDR1 DFQATT, CDR2 SNEGSKA (reference sequence). The CDR3 has 13 residues. Trimming at V came to 4 bases and at J to 2 bases, leaving 2 bases not matched to a gene. CDR3 bases: TGCAGTGCTAAGGGACAGGGGCCCTACGAGCAGTACTTC. Its protein is CSAKGQGPYEQYF.

The chain joins TRBV25-1 to TRBJ1-1; 9 nucleotides align to TRBD1. The germline V gene has CDR1 MGHDK and CDR2 SYGVNS. The CDR3 totals 15 residues. V lost 1 base, J lost 7 bases, and 7 bases stayed unmatched. CDR3 sequence reads: CASSECYRGQIEAFF. The DNA for the CDR3 is TGTGCCAGCAGTGAATGTTACAGGGGGCAAATTGAAGCTTTCTTT.

The genes are TRBV28 and TRBJ1-1; 10 positions match TRBD1. V dropped 6 bases and J dropped 4; count of bases not matched to a gene: 5. The germline CDR1 and CDR2 sequences are MDHEN and SYDVKM. This CDR3 has 14 amino acids. CDR3 amino acids: CASRLRTGGTEAFF. The CDR3 DNA follows: TGTGCCAGCAGACTTCGGACAGGGGGCACTGAAGCTTTCTTT.

CDR3 amino acids: CATSDPSGGSYEQYF. The CDR3, as DNA: TGTGCCACCAGTGATCCGAGCGGGGGCTCCTACGAGCAGTACTTC. The chain uses TRBV24-1 and TRBJ2-7; 8 positions agree with TRBD2. Germline V gene lookup returns CDR1 KGHDR and CDR2 SFDVKD. V lost 3 bases and J lost 0; bases outside the gene matches: 3. The CDR3 spans 15 residues.

This clonotype showed up just a few times. The chain employs TRBV12-3 or TRBV12-4 and TRBJ2-1, with 7 bases matching TRBD1. V gave up 6 bases and J gave up 5 bases; unmatched junction bases: 7. The CDR3 loop spans 14 amino acids. CDR3 loop: CASSFGTAHNEQFF. CDR3 coding DNA: TGTGCCAGCAGCTTCGGGACAGCACACAATGAGCAGTTCTTC.

The CDR3 here is CASSLARQGAETQYF. The CDR3 nucleotides are TGTGCCAGCAGTTTAGCCCGCCAGGGTGCAGAGACCCAGTACTTC. The V call is TRBV12-3 or TRBV12-4, the J call TRBJ2-5, with a weak D call TRBD1 (5 bases). The length of the CDR3 is 15 residues. Trimming stripped 0 bases from V and 4 bases from J, with 12 bases between.

The table lists this clonotype with many counts. The V gene is TRBV12-3 or TRBV12-4, the J gene TRBJ2-6; no firm D call. The CDR3 is 13 residues long. The ends were cut back, 6 bases at V and 3 bases at J, with 6 bases in the middle. The CDR3 bases are TGTGCCAGCAGCGAAGGTGGGGCCAACGTCCTGACTTTC. Translating gives CASSEGGANVLTF.

This CDR3 reads CASSGSGGHTGELFF. CDR3 nucleotide sequence: TGCGCCAGCAGCGGGAGCGGGGGGCACACCGGGGAGCTGTTTTTT. This chain links TRBV5-1 with TRBJ2-2; TRBD2 agrees at 9 bases. The trim removed 4 bases at V and 3 bases at J, leaving 4 bases unmatched. In germline, CDR1 is SGHRS, CDR2 YFSETQ. The CDR3 extends over 15 amino acids.

In regard to this clonotype: This CDR3 fails to terminate in the conserved phenylalanine or tryptophan, so it likely reflects a read error. V is TRBV7-7 and J is TRBJ2-5; D possibly corresponds to TRBD1 (5 bases). The CDR3 extends over 15 amino acids. CDR1 and CDR2 from the germline V gene are SSHAT and FNYEAQ (reference sequence). The CDR3 is CASSSGRVWQETQYS. The DNA for the CDR3 is TGTGCTAGCAGCTCTGGCAGGGTATGGCAAGAGACCCAGTACTCC.

V usage is TRBV3-1 and J usage is TRBJ2-5; D remains ambiguous. CDR1 and CDR2 from the germline V gene are LGHDT and YNNKEL (reference sequence). The CDR3 consists of 12 residues. The V end lost 0 bases, the J end lost 7 bases, and 6 bases lay between the germline ends. The CDR3 nucleotides are TGTGCCAGCAGCCAAGATGGAAGGACCCAGTACTTC. Protein product: CASSQDGRTQYF.

This chain connects TRBV12-3 or TRBV12-4 to TRBJ2-3, with D tentatively TRBD1 or TRBD2 (6 bases each). Deletions cut 11 bases from V and 5 bases from J, with 20 bases between. The CDR3 is 14 residues long. The CDR3: CASSRRGVGDTQYF. The CDR3 DNA reads as TGTGCCTCCTCCCGTAGGGGGGTGGGAGATACGCAGTATTTT.

The chain links TRBV6-5 to TRBJ2-7; 7 positions agree with TRBD1. V lost 6 bases to trimming and J lost 0 bases; unmatched junction nucleotides: 8. CDR1 and CDR2 (germline): MNHEY, SVGAGI. This CDR3 comprises 15 residues. The CDR3 spells CASRPDRASSYEQYF. In DNA, the CDR3 is TGTGCCAGCAGACCTGACAGGGCCAGCTCCTACGAGCAGTACTTC.

The chain couples TRBV20-1 to TRBJ2-5; TRBD2 aligns across 15 bases. From germline, CDR1 is DFQATT and CDR2 SNEGSKA (reference sequence). The CDR3 consists of 14 residues. The ends lost 5 bases at V and 5 bases at J; junction bases unmatched: 3. CDR3 bases: TGCAGTGCTTGGACTAGCGGGGGGGCGGAGACCCAGTACTTC. Its translation is CSAWTSGGAETQYF.

Comment on this clonotype: The missing conserved phenylalanine or tryptophan at the end of this CDR3 makes a read error likely. The chain couples TRBV12-3 or TRBV12-4 to TRBJ2-3; 8 positions match TRBD2. The CDR3 contains 16 residues. With V trimmed by 5 bases and J by 1 base, 8 bases remained unmatched. This CDR3 reads CASSVGLGAGTDTQYS. Written as DNA, the CDR3 is TGTGCCAGCAGTGTGGGACTAGGTGCGGGCACAGATACGCAGTATTCC.

The chain combines TRBV6-4 with TRBJ2-6; the D is unclear. CDR1 and CDR2 from the germline V gene are MRHNA and SNTAGT. V lost 3 bases to trimming and J lost 0 bases, with 9 bases between them. The CDR3 loop spans 16 amino acids. The CDR3 DNA reads TGTGCCAGCAGTGAGGACGGTGTCTCTGGGGCCAACGTCCTGACTTTC. This sequence encodes CASSEDGVSGANVLTF.

This clonotype was seen only once. The rearrangement joins TRBV4-1 to TRBJ1-1; D ambiguous. The V gene lost 0 bases and the J gene lost 6 bases, with 8 bases spanning the gap. In germline, CDR1 is MGHRA, CDR2 YSYEKL. The CDR3 length is 13 residues. Here the CDR3 DNA reads TGCGCCAGCAGCCAAGATTCCCCCCCTGAAGCTTTCTTT. Encoded protein: CASSQDSPPEAFF.

V gene TRBV6-2 or TRBV6-3 combines with J gene TRBJ2-5; 7 bases line up with TRBD1. Unmatched junction bases numbered 15, after V lost 6 bases and J lost 5 bases. The CDR3 is 16 residues long. CDR1 and CDR2 (germline): MNHEY, SVGEGT. CDR3 nucleotide sequence: TGTGCCAGCAGAGATCTGACAGGGAAACTTGGGGAGACCCAGTACTTC. It specifies CASRDLTGKLGETQYF.

V and J are TRBV7-9 and TRBJ2-5, with a weak D call TRBD2 (6 bases). The J call may be mistaken, given a closer DNA end match to TRBJ2-7. The CDR3 spans 15 residues. Germline CDR1 and CDR2: SEHNR and FQNEAQ (reference sequence). The chain's CDR3 is CASSLQDGDGGEQYF. In DNA form, the CDR3 reads TGTGCCAGCAGCCTACAGGACGGGGACGGGGGCGAGCAGTACTTC.

This clonotype was seen a handful of times. J is TRBJ2-1 and V is TRBV5-1, with TRBD1 matching over 11 bases. The CDR3 covers 14 residues. Trimming cost V 4 bases and J 6 bases; bases outside gene matches: 3. Germline CDR1 and CDR2: SGHRS and YFSETQ. The CDR3 nucleotides read TGCGCCAGCAGCGGGGACAGGGGGATCAATGAGCAGTTCTTC. It encodes CASSGDRGINEQFF.

This clonotype has just one count. V usage is TRBV27 and J usage is TRBJ1-6; the D is unclear. The germline CDR1 and CDR2 sequences are MNHEY and SMNVEV (reference sequence). The V gene lost 4 bases and the J gene lost 8 bases, with 12 bases spanning the gap. The CDR3 has 14 amino acids. The DNA of the CDR3 is TGTGCCAGCAGTTCCGGGTCTTATTATTCACCCCTCCACTTT. Protein product: CASSSGSYYSPLHF.

The chain has TRBV20-1 and TRBJ2-1; 7 bases are a match to TRBD1. V lost 5 bases, J lost 10 bases, and 5 bases stayed unmatched. Germline V CDR1 and CDR2: DFQATT, SNEGSKA (reference sequence). The CDR3 runs 11 residues. The CDR3 is CSADRDREQFF. The DNA of the CDR3 is TGCAGTGCTGATCGGGACAGAGAGCAGTTCTTC.

This clonotype was detected only a few times. V gene TRBV10-3 combines with J gene TRBJ2-4, with D possibly being TRBD1 or TRBD2 (7 bases each). The CDR3 has 13 amino acids. The germline CDR1 and CDR2 sequences are ENHRY and SYGVKD. The ends were cut back, 3 bases at V and 8 bases at J, with 11 bases in the middle. The CDR3: CAISESGGDIQYF. DNA of the CDR3: TGTGCCATCAGTGAATCAGGGGGGGACATTCAGTACTTC.

This clonotype showed up just a few times. The V and J genes are TRBV10-1 and TRBJ2-1, with D perhaps TRBD1 (6 bases). The CDR3 extends over 15 amino acids. Germline values: CDR1 WNHNN, CDR2 SYGVQD (reference sequence). The V end lost 2 bases, the J end lost 4 bases, and 12 bases lay between the germline ends. The CDR3 DNA is TGCGCCAGCAGTGAGGCAGGGGAGCCATACAATGAGCAGTTCTTC. It encodes CASSEAGEPYNEQFF.